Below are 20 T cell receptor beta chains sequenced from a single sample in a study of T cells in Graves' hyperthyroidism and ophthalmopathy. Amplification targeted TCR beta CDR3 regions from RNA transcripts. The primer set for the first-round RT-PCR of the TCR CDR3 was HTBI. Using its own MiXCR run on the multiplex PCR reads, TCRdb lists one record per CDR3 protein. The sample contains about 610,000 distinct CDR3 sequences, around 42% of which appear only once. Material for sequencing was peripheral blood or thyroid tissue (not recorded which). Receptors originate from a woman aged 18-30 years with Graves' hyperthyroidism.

CDR3 amino acids: CASSFTSGPTDTQYF. For the CDR3, the DNA is TGTGCCAGCAGCTTCACTAGCGGACCCACAGATACGCAGTATTTT. The V gene is TRBV5-6, the J gene TRBJ2-3; 8 nucleotides match TRBD2. CDR1 is SGHDT and CDR2 is YYEEEE in the germline V gene. The CDR3 runs 15 residues. The V gene end was trimmed by 2 bases and the J gene end by 2 bases; junction bases not matched to a gene: 4.

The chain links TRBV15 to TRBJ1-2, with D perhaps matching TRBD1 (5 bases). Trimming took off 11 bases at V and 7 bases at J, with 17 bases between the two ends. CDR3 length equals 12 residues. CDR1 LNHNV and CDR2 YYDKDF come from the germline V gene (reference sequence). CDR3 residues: CASSRGPVGYTF. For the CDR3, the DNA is TGTGCCTCCTCGAGGGGACCCGTTGGCTACACCTTC.

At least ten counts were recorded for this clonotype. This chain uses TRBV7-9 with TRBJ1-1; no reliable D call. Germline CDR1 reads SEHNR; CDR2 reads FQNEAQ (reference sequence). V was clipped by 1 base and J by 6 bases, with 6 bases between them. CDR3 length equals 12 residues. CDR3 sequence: CASSLVGPEAFF. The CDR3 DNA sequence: TGTGCCAGCAGCTTAGTAGGGCCTGAAGCTTTCTTT.

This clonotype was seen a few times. As DNA, the CDR3 is TGCAGTGCGGACAAGATCGCAGAGACCCAGTACTTC. Translated: CSADKIAETQYF. The genes are TRBV20-1 and TRBJ2-5, with D maybe TRBD1 (5 bases). The CDR3 totals 12 residues. Trimming stripped 6 bases from V and 4 bases from J, with 12 bases between. Germline V gene data show CDR1 as DFQATT and CDR2 as SNEGSKA (reference sequence).

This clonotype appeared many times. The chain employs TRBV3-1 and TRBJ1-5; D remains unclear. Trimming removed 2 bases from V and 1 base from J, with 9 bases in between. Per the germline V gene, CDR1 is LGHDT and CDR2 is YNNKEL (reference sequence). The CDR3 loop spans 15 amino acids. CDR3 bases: TGTGCCAGCAGCCAAAAGGGTTTGAGCAATCAGCCCCAGCATTTT. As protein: CASSQKGLSNQPQHF.

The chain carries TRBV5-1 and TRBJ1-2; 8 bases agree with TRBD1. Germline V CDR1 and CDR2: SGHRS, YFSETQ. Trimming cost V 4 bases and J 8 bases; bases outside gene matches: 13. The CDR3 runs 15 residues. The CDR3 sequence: CASSQGDRRTPGYTF. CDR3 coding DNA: TGCGCCAGCAGCCAAGGGGACAGGAGAACCCCCGGCTACACCTTC.

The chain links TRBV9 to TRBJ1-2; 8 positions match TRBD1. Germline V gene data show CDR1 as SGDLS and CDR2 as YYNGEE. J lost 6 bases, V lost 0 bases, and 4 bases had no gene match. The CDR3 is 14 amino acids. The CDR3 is CASSVVDRAHGYTF. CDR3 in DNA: TGTGCCAGCAGCGTAGTGGACAGGGCCCATGGCTACACCTTC. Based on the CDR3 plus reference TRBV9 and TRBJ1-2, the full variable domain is DSGVTQTPKHLITATGQRVTLRCSPRSGDLSVYWYQQSLDQGLQFLIQYYNGEERAKGNILERFSAQQFPDLHSELNLSSLELGDSALYFCASSVVDRAHGYTFGSGTRLTVV.

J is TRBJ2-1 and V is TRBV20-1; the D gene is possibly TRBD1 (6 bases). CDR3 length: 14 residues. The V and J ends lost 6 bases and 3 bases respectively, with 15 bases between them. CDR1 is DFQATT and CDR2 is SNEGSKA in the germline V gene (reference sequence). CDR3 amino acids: CSAKVEDSYNEQFF. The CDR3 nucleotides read TGCAGTGCCAAGGTTGAGGACAGCTACAATGAGCAGTTCTTC.

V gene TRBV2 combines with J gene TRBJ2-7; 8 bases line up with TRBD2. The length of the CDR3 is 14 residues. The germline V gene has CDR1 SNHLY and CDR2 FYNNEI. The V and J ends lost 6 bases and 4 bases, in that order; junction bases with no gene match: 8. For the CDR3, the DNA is TGTGCCAGCAGGACCGGGACTAGTATATACGAGCAGTACTTC. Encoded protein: CASRTGTSIYEQYF.

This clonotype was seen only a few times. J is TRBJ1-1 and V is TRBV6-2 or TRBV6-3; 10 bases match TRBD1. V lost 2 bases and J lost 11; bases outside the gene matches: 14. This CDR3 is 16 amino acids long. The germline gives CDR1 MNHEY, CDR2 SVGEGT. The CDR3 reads CASSYSHGTGAVGAFF. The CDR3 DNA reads TGTGCCAGCAGTTACAGCCATGGGACAGGGGCCGTAGGGGCTTTCTTT.

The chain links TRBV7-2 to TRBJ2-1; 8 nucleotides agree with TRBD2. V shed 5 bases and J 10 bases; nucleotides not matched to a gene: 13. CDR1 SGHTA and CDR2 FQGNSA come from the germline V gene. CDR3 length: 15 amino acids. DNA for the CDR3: TGTGCCAGCAGCCGGACAGCGGGAGTTATCTACGAGCAGTTCTTC. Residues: CASSRTAGVIYEQFF.

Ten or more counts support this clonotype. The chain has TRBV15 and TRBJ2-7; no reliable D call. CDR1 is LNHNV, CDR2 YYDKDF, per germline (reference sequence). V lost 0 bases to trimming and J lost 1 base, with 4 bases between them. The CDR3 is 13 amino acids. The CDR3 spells CATSRDGSYEQYF. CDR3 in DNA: TGTGCCACCAGCAGAGATGGGTCCTACGAGCAGTACTTC.

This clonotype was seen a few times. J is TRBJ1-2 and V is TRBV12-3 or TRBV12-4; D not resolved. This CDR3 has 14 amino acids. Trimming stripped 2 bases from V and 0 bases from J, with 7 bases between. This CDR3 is CASSLIFSNYGYTF. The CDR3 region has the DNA TGTGCCAGCAGTTTAATTTTCTCTAACTATGGCTACACCTTC.

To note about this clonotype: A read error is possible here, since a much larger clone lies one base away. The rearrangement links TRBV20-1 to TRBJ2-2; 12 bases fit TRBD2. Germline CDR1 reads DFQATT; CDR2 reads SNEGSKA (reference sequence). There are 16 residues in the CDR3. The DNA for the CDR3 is TGCAGTGCTAGAGGCACTAGCGGGAGGAATGGCGGGGAGCTGGTTTTT. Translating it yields CSARGTSGRNGGELVF.

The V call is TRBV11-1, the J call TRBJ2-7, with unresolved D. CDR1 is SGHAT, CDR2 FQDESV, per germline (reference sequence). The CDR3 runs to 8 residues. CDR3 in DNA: TGTGCCAGCAGCCCGAAGGGTGTC. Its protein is CASSPKGV.

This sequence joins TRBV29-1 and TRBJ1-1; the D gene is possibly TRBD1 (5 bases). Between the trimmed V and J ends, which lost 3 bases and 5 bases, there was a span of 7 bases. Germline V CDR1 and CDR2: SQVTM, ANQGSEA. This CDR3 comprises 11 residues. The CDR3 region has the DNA TGCAGCGTTGATTGGGGGACTGAAGCTTTCTTT. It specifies CSVDWGTEAFF.

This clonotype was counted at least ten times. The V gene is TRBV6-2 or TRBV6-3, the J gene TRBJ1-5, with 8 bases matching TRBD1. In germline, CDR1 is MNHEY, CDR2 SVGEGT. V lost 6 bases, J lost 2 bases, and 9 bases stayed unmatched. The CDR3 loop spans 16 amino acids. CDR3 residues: CASRGTGEVGNQPQHF. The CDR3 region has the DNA TGTGCCAGCAGGGGGACAGGAGAAGTGGGCAATCAGCCCCAGCATTTT.

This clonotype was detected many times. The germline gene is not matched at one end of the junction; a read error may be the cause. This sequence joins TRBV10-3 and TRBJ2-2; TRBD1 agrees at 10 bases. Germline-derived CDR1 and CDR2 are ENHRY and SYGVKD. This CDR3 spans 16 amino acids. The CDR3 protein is CAIRDPGQGNSGELFF. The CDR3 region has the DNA TGTGCCATCAGGGATCCGGGACAGGGGAACAGCGGGGAGCTGTTTTTT.

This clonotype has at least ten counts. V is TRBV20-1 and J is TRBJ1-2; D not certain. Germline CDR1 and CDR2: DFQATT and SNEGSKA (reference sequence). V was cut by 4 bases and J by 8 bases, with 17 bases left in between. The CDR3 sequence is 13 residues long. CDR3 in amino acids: CSAIQVRSEGYTF. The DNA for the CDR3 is TGCAGTGCTATTCAAGTCCGGTCTGAAGGCTACACCTTC.

This chain's CDR3 is CASSTKGGGGRGDQPQHF. The CDR3, as DNA: TGTGCCAGTTCGACTAAAGGGGGAGGGGGCAGGGGAGACCAGCCCCAGCATTTT. The chain is built from TRBV19 and TRBJ1-5; 7 positions agree with TRBD1. CDR3 size: 18 residues. The V gene's germline CDR1 is LNHDA and CDR2 SQIVND (reference sequence). The V and J ends lost 8 bases and 7 bases, in that order; junction bases with no gene match: 23.